Following are 24 T cell receptor beta chains from one sample sequenced in a study of a mutant IDH1 vaccine in newly diagnosed glioma. Time point here: baseline, week 1 (first vaccination visit). Regarding treatment: pre-vaccination baseline after standard-of-care therapy. The repertoire was sequenced with immunoSEQ multiplex PCR; TCRdb's copy has only in-frame clones and lacks some. The table includes 99,000 or so clones, 70% to 90% detected once. The starting material was PBMCs, obtained from a glioma patient treated with radiotherapy, temozolomide or both. The receptors here all came from a woman in her 50s with glioma.

The chain couples TRBV7-9 to TRBJ2-1, with D hard to call. V lost 4 bases and J 6 bases, leaving 10 bases between the germline ends. Per the germline V gene, CDR1 is SEHNR and CDR2 is FQNEAQ (reference sequence). The CDR3 is 13 amino acids. The CDR3, as DNA: TGTGCCAGCAGCTCCATATACCCCAATGAGCAGTTCTTC. Translated, it gives CASSSIYPNEQFF.

This chain joins TRBV28 and TRBJ2-7; D gene uncertain. Trimming left V 3 bases short and J 4 bases short, with 7 bases between. This CDR3 region has 12 residues. Germline CDR1 reads MDHEN; CDR2 reads SYDVKM. The chain's CDR3 is CASSFSYYEQYF. In DNA, the CDR3 is TGTGCCAGCAGTTTTTCGTATTACGAGCAGTACTTC.

The chain carries TRBV5-5 and TRBJ2-2; weak D call: TRBD2 (5 bases). This CDR3 region has 13 residues. The germline V gene has CDR1 SGHKS and CDR2 YYEKEE (reference sequence). The V gene lost 4 bases and the J gene lost 6 bases, with 10 bases spanning the gap. CDR3 sequence: CASSTADSGELFF. The CDR3 region has the DNA TGTGCCAGCAGCACGGCGGACTCCGGGGAGCTGTTTTTT.

Worth noting for this clone: One end of the junction fails to match germline, which may point to a read error. The CDR3 loop is CASSTGLAGGPSSYNEQFF. The CDR3 DNA reads TGTGCTAGCAGCACGGGACTAGCGGGAGGGCCGAGCTCCTACAATGAGCAGTTCTTC. This sequence joins TRBV7-7 and TRBJ2-1, with 16 bases that match TRBD2. CDR1 and CDR2 from the germline V gene are SSHAT and FNYEAQ (reference sequence). The CDR3 is made up of 19 amino acids.

This rearrangement joins TRBV7-8 to TRBJ1-3; D gene ambiguous. The CDR3 covers 16 residues. V was shortened by 7 bases and J by 0 bases, with 16 bases between the two germline ends. The V gene's germline CDR1 is SGHVS and CDR2 FQNEAQ. The CDR3 sequence: CASILGYRDSGNTIYF. DNA of the CDR3: TGTGCCAGCATACTAGGTTATAGAGACTCTGGAAACACCATATATTTT.

The chain couples TRBV9 to TRBJ2-1; 10 nucleotides agree with TRBD2. The CDR3 is 16 residues long. V shed 3 bases and J 9 bases; nucleotides not matched to a gene: 12. Looked up from germline, CDR1 is SGDLS and CDR2 is YYNGEE. The CDR3 sequence: CASSAFDLAGEFEQFF. In DNA, the CDR3 is TGTGCCAGCAGCGCGTTCGATCTAGCGGGAGAATTTGAGCAGTTCTTC.

The chain uses TRBV7-9 and TRBJ2-1, with D perhaps given as TRBD1 or TRBD2 (5 bases each). The V gene lost 1 base and the J gene lost 3 bases, with 13 bases spanning the gap. Germline lookup yields CDR1 SEHNR and CDR2 FQNEAQ (reference sequence). The CDR3 sequence is 16 residues long. The CDR3 DNA reads as TGTGCCAGCAGCTTAGTTGGTCGGGGCTACTACAATGAGCAGTTCTTC. It codes for CASSLVGRGYYNEQFF.

The table lists this clone with a few counts. CDR3 residues: CASSVASDSADSPLHF. CDR3 coding DNA: TGTGCCAGCAGCGTAGCTTCGGACTCGGCGGATTCACCCCTCCACTTT. V gene TRBV9 combines with J gene TRBJ1-6; D unresolved. The germline gives CDR1 SGDLS, CDR2 YYNGEE. The CDR3 runs 16 residues. V was pared by 0 bases and J by 8 bases, with 15 bases between.

CDR3 loop: CASSSRQQTDTQYF. CDR3 bases: TGTGCCAGCAGCTCGCGACAGCAAACAGATACGCAGTATTTT. The rearrangement links TRBV7-2 to TRBJ2-3; TRBD1 might be the D (5 bases). This CDR3 contains 14 residues. The V end lost 4 bases, the J end lost 3 bases, and 11 bases lay between the germline ends. The germline V gene has CDR1 SGHTA and CDR2 FQGNSA. The variable domain in full, completed from reference TRBV7-2 and TRBJ2-3, reads GAGVSQSPSNKVTEKGKDVELRCDPISGHTALYWYRQSLGQGLEFLIYFQGNSAPDKSGLPSDRFSAERTGGSVSTLTIQRTQQEDSAVYLCASSSRQQTDTQYFGPGTRLTVL.

J is TRBJ1-3 and V is TRBV7-6; no reliable D call. CDR1 is SGHVS and CDR2 is FNYEAQ in the germline V gene. This CDR3 has 15 amino acids. V was clipped by 5 bases and J by 8 bases, with 19 bases between them. The CDR3 bases are TGTGCCAGCAGCCTCCTAGGAGGAGCACGCGACACCATATATTTT. Its translation is CASSLLGGARDTIYF.

The chain couples TRBV7-3 to TRBJ1-1; 8 bases match TRBD1. This CDR3 is 14 amino acids long. Germline V gene sequence: CDR1 SGHTA, CDR2 FQGTGA. V trimming: 6 bases; J trimming: 11 bases; junction bases outside the gene matches: 14. DNA of the CDR3: TGTGCCAGCAGACAGGACAGGGCCTCCGGGGATGCTTTCTTT. This gives the protein CASRQDRASGDAFF.

The chain links TRBV11-2 to TRBJ1-6; 7 bases align to TRBD1. The germline gives CDR1 SGHAT, CDR2 FQNNGV. V lost 5 bases, J lost 5 bases, and 3 bases stayed unmatched. This CDR3 has 14 amino acids. Written as DNA, the CDR3 is TGTGCCAGCAGCAGCAGGGGGAATAATTCACCCCTCCACTTT. This translates into CASSSRGNNSPLHF.

The rearrangement joins TRBV28 to TRBJ2-1; 7 positions match TRBD2. The CDR3 spans 15 residues. Germline-derived CDR1 and CDR2 are MDHEN and SYDVKM. Germline trimming cut 4 bases from V and 9 bases from J; bases unmatched to any gene: 12. The CDR3 DNA follows: TGTGCCAGCAGTTCGACTAGCTCGGCGTTTGGTGAGCAGTTCTTC. It specifies CASSSTSSAFGEQFF.

Only one count was recorded for this clone. This chain links TRBV4-3 with TRBJ1-6; D unresolved. Trimming pared 9 bases from V and 9 bases from J, leaving 6 bases between. The germline gives CDR1 LGHNA, CDR2 YSLEER. The CDR3 consists of 10 residues. The CDR3 bases are TGCGCCAGGTGGTGTTCACCCCTCCACTTT. It yields the protein CARWCSPLHF.

This sequence joins TRBV19 and TRBJ2-1; D is perhaps TRBD2 (5 bases). The CDR3 is 14 residues long. Trimming stripped 2 bases from V and 3 bases from J, with 8 bases between. The germline CDR1 and CDR2 sequences are LNHDA and SQIVND (reference sequence). DNA of the CDR3: TGTGCCAGTAGTATACCCGACTACTACAATGAGCAGTTCTTC. Translation gives CASSIPDYYNEQFF.

The CDR3 DNA sequence: TGTGCCTGGGGCCCTAGCGCCGCCTACAATGAGCAGTTCTTC. Its translation: CAWGPSAAYNEQFF. The chain joins TRBV30 to TRBJ2-1; D might be TRBD2 (6 bases). The CDR3 covers 14 residues. V lost 5 bases to trimming and J lost 2 bases, with 13 bases between them. Germline V CDR1 and CDR2: GTSNPN, SVGIG (reference sequence).

The V and J genes are TRBV2 and TRBJ1-5, with 9 nucleotides matching TRBD1. V shed 7 bases and J 7 bases; nucleotides not matched to a gene: 5. CDR1 and CDR2 from the germline V gene are SNHLY and FYNNEI. This CDR3 contains 13 residues. CDR3 residues: CASNRGQGQPQHF. Written as DNA, the CDR3 is TGTGCCAGCAACAGGGGGCAGGGGCAGCCCCAGCATTTT.

This clone occurred once. The chain joins TRBV7-3 to TRBJ2-5; 9 bases agree with TRBD1. CDR1 is SGHTA, CDR2 FQGTGA, per germline. After removal of 5 bases from V and 4 bases from J, the junction contained 5 bases not matched to a gene. This CDR3 is 14 amino acids long. CDR3 bases: TGTGCCAGCAGCCCGGGACAGGGACGAGAGACCCAGTACTTC. It specifies CASSPGQGRETQYF.

The J gene is TRBJ2-1, the V gene TRBV5-5, with a tentative D call TRBD1 (6 bases). CDR3 length: 13 residues. Deletions cut 2 bases from V and 5 bases from J, with 8 bases between. CDR1 SGHKS and CDR2 YYEKEE come from the germline V gene (reference sequence). DNA of the CDR3: TGTGCCAGCAGCTTCGAGGGGGACAATGAGCAGTTCTTC. Its translation: CASSFEGDNEQFF.

The genes are TRBV10-1 and TRBJ2-2; D is possibly TRBD1 (5 bases). Germline CDR1 and CDR2: WNHNN and SYGVQD (reference sequence). V was shortened by 5 bases and J by 4 bases, with 8 bases between the two germline ends. The CDR3 loop spans 13 amino acids. The CDR3: CASSQDSTGELFF. The CDR3 region has the DNA TGCGCCAGCAGTCAAGACAGCACCGGGGAGCTGTTTTTT.

This chain links TRBV10-2 with TRBJ2-7; D is ambiguous. The CDR3 is 11 amino acids. Trimming shortened V by 4 bases and J by 9 bases, and 10 bases separated the two germline ends. CDR1 is WSHSY, CDR2 SAAADI, per germline. The CDR3 sequence: CASSAALGQYF. The CDR3 bases are TGCGCCAGCAGTGCGGCTTTGGGGCAGTACTTC.

This clone was counted only a few times. The chain employs TRBV9 and TRBJ2-7; D might be TRBD2 (6 bases). This CDR3 has 15 amino acids. Trimming left V 0 bases short and J 3 bases short, with 13 bases between. The germline V gene encodes CDR1 SGDLS and CDR2 YYNGEE. CDR3 region: CASSVAPGLLYEQYF. CDR3 nucleotides: TGTGCCAGCAGCGTAGCTCCGGGACTCCTCTACGAGCAGTACTTC.

This rearrangement joins TRBV7-9 to TRBJ2-5, with D possibly being TRBD1 or TRBD2 (5 bases each). From germline, CDR1 is SEHNR and CDR2 FQNEAQ (reference sequence). The V gene lost 1 base and the J gene lost 4 bases, with 7 bases spanning the gap. The length of the CDR3 is 13 residues. CDR3 bases: TGTGCCAGCAGCTTAGGAGGGGTAGAGACCCAGTACTTC. This sequence encodes CASSLGGVETQYF.

V usage is TRBV5-1 and J usage is TRBJ2-3; 8 bases line up with TRBD2. The CDR3 consists of 15 residues. Germline CDR1 SGHRS, CDR2 YFSETQ. With V trimmed by 0 bases and J by 5 bases, 5 bases remained unmatched. The CDR3 nucleotides are TGCGCCAGCAGCTTGGCGGTGAGCGGGAGAGATACGCAGTATTTT. Its protein product is CASSLAVSGRDTQYF. Based on the CDR3 plus reference TRBV5-1 and TRBJ2-3, the full variable domain is KAGVTQTPRYLIKTRGQQVTLSCSPISGHRSVSWYQQTPGQGLQFLFEYFSETQRNKGNFPGRFSGRQFSNSRSEMNVSTLELGDSALYLCASSLAVSGRDTQYFGPGTRLTVL.